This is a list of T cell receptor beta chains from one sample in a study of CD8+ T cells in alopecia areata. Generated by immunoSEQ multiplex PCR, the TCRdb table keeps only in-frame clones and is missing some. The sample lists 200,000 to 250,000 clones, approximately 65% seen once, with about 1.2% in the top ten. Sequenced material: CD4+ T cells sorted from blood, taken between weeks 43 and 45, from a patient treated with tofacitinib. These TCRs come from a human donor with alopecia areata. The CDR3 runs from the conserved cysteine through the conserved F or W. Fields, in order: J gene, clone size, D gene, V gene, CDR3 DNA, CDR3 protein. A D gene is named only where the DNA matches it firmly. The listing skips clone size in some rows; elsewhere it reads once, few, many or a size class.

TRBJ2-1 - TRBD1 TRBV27 TGTGCCAGCAAGACAGGGGGGACCTACAATGAGCAGTTCTTC CASKTGGTYNEQFF
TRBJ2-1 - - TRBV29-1 TGCAGCGTTGGAGGCAGCCCCAATGAGCAGTTCTTC CSVGGSPNEQFF
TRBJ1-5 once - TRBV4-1 TGCGCCAGCAGCCAAGAGGGGGGGAGTCAGCCCCAGCATTTT CASSQEGGSQPQHF
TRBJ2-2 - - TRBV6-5 TGTGCCAGCAGTTACGGGCGGGGACACCCCGGGGAGCTGTTTTTT CASSYGRGHPGELFF
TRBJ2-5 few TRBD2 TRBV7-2 TGTGCCAGCAGCTTAGTGGCCCGGACTAGCGCGAAAGAGACCCAGTACTTC CASSLVARTSAKETQYF
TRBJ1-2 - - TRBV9 TGTGCCAGCAGCCTAGAGACAGGCGGCTACACCTTC CASSLETGGYTF
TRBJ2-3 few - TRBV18 TGTGCCAGCTCAAGGAGCACAGATACGCAGTATTTT CASSRSTDTQYF
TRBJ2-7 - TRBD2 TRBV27 TGTGCCAGCAGTTTATTAGCGGGGGGCTACGAGCAGTACTTC CASSLLAGGYEQYF
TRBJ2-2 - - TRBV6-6 TGTGCCAGCACCCCGGGACGGCGAAACACCGGGGAGCTGTTTTTT CASTPGRRNTGELFF
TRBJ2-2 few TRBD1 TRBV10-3 TGTGCCACTCGAAGGACAGGGGACCTCGGGGAGCTGTTTTTT CATRRTGDLGELFF
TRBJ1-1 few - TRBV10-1 TGCGCCAGCAGACAGGGAGGCAACACTGAAGCTTTCTTT CASRQGGNTEAFF
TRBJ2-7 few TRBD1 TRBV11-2 TGTGCCAGCAGCTGGGGGCGGACAGGGGGCGAGCAGTACTTC CASSWGRTGGEQYF
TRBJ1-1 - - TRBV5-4 TGTGCCAGCAGCCTGTATGATACTGAAGCTTTCTTT CASSLYDTEAFF
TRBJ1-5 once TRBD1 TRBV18 TGTGCCAGCTCACTGGACAGGGGTTATCAGCCCCAGCATTTT CASSLDRGYQPQHF
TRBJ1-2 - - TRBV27 TGTGCCAGCAGTTACCTCAGTGGGGCAGGGGGCTACACCTTC CASSYLSGAGGYTF
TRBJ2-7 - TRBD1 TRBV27 TGTGCCAGCAGTAAACAGGGGGCTACGTACGAGCAGTACTTC CASSKQGATYEQYF
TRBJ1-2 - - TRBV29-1 TGCAGCGTTGAAGGGGGGACTTATGGCTACACCTTC CSVEGGTYGYTF
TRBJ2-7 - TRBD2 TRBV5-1 TGCGCCAGCAGCCTAGGACTAGCGGGGGCCCCCTACGAGCAGTACTTC CASSLGLAGAPYEQYF
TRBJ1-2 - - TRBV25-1 TGTGCCAGCAGTGACCCCAACCAGGGCTACACCTTC CASSDPNQGYTF
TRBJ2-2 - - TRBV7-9 TGTGCCAGCAGCTTTGGGGGCACCGGGGAGCTGTTTTTT CASSFGGTGELFF
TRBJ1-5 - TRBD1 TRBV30 TGTGCCTGGAGTACCCCCGGACAGGGGACACGGCCCCAGCATTTT CAWSTPGQGTRPQHF
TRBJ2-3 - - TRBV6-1 TGTGCCAGCAACCCAGGGAGCACAGATACGCAGTATTTT CASNPGSTDTQYF
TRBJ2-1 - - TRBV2 TGTGCCAGCAGTGACAGCTTTTACAATGAGCAGTTCTTC CASSDSFYNEQFF
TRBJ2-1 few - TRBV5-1 TGCGCCAGCAGCTCGCTCTCCTACAATGAGCAGTTCTTC CASSSLSYNEQFF
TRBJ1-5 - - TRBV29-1 TGCAGCGTTGGGCTAAGCAATCAGCCCCAGCATTTT CSVGLSNQPQHF
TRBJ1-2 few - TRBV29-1 TGCAGCGTTGAAGGGACGGGGGGGAGAGGCGGCTACACCTTC CSVEGTGGRGGYTF
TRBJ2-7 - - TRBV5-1 TGCGCCAGCAGCCCAAGGACAGACGAGCAGTACTTC CASSPRTDEQYF
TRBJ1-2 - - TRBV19 TGTGCCAGTAGTATTGTACAGAACTATGGCTACACCTTC CASSIVQNYGYTF
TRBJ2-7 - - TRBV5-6 TGTGCCAGCAGCTTGATCCAGCTCTCCTACGAGCAGTACTTC CASSLIQLSYEQYF
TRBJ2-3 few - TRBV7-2 TGTGCCAGCAGCTTAAGAGGGACCAGCACAGATACGCAGTATTTT CASSLRGTSTDTQYF
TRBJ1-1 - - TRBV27 TGTGCCAGCAGTTTATCCGGGGGGATAGGTGAAGCTTTCTTT CASSLSGGIGEAFF
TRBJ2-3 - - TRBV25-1 TGTGCCAGCAGTGAACTAGCAGTAAACACAGATACGCAGTATTTT CASSELAVNTDTQYF
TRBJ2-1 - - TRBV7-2 TGTGCCAGCAGCTTTAAAACTCGCTCCTACAATGAGCAGTTCTTC CASSFKTRSYNEQFF
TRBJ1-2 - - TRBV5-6 TGTGCCAGCAGCTTTGACGGGGACGGGGGCTACACCTTC CASSFDGDGGYTF
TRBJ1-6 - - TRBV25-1 TGTGCCAGCAGTGAAGGTAGCTATAATTCACCCCTCCACTTT CASSEGSYNSPLHF
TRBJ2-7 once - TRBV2 TGTGCCAGCAGTGAAAACGGACCACCCTTCGAGCAGTACTTC CASSENGPPFEQYF